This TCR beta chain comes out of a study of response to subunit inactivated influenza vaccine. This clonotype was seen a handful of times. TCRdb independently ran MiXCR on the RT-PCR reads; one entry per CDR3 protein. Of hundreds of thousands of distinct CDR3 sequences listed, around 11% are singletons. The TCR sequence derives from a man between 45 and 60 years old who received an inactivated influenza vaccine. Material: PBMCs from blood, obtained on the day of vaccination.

The CDR3 loop reads CASSYSRQANSPLHF. The CDR3 region has the DNA TGTGCCAGCAGTTACTCGAGACAGGCTAATTCACCCCTCCACTTT. This rearrangement joins TRBV6-5 to TRBJ1-6; D perhaps matches TRBD1 (6 bases). V gave up 0 bases and J gave up 6 bases, with 9 bases separating them. The germline CDR1 and CDR2 sequences are MNHEY and SVGAGI. The CDR3 covers 15 residues.